This is a list of T cell receptor beta chains from one sample in a study of metastatic and nonmetastatic thyroid tumors. TCRdb re-called the PCR reads via MiXCR. The table lists under 50,000 clones, under 20% of them singletons. The specimen sequenced was tumor tissue. The receptors were gathered from a female donor with papillary thyroid cancer or a benign thyroid nodule (not recorded which). Some clones in this sample may be carry-over from other donors' samples. Each CDR3 is given with its conserved first and last residue. The D gene is left open where the match is weak. Size values are once, few and many counts, or a class for expanded clones, and some rows have none.

D gene,clone size,CDR3 length,V gene,J gene,CDR3 DNA,CDR3 protein
NA,NA,14,TRBV15,TRBJ2-5,TGTGCCACCCTACGGAGGGGGCTTCAAGAGACCCAGTACTTC,CATLRRGLQETQYF
TRBD1,many,14,TRBV6-1,TRBJ1-1,TGTGCCAGCAGTGAAGCGGGAAGGGGGCGAGAGGCTTTCTTT,CASSEAGRGREAFF
TRBD2,many,15,TRBV7-3,TRBJ2-5,TGTGCCAGCAGCTTAAACGGCGGGGGGGAAGAGACCCAGTACTTC,CASSLNGGGEETQYF
NA,NA,12,TRBV3-1,TRBJ1-2,TGTGCCAGCAGCCAAGAGGCGGACACAAGACACTTC,CASSQEADTRHF
TRBD2,NA,18,TRBV28,TRBJ2-7,TGTGCCAGCAGGCCCTCCGGGACTAGCTGGAGGTTCCGATACGAGCAGTACTTC,CASRPSGTSWRFRYEQYF
TRBD2,many,16,TRBV12-5,TRBJ2-5,TGTGCTAGTGGTTTGGGACTAGCGGGGGGCAGAGAGACCCAGTACTTC,CASGLGLAGGRETQYF
NA,many,13,TRBV19,TRBJ2-5,TGTGCCAGTAGCCAGGGGGGTCAAGAGACCCAGTACTTC,CASSQGGQETQYF
NA,many,14,TRBV3-1,TRBJ1-3,TGTGCCAGCAGCCGGGGGACTTCTGGAAACACCATATATTTT,CASSRGTSGNTIYF
TRBD1,many,14,TRBV5-1,TRBJ1-2,TGCGCCAGCAGCTTTTCGGGACAGTCCTATGGCTACACCTTC,CASSFSGQSYGYTF
NA,many,15,TRBV25-1,TRBJ2-5,TGTGCCAGCAGTGAGGATCGGGGTTCGTCGGAGACCCAGTACTTC,CASSEDRGSSETQYF
NA,many,13,TRBV5-1,TRBJ1-1,TGCGCCAGCACCAGGGGATTTGACACTGAAGCTTTCTTT,CASTRGFDTEAFF
TRBD1,NA,18,TRBV4-1,TRBJ2-1,TGCGCCAGCAGCCAAGCCGACAGGGTACCCCTCTCCTACAATGAGCAGTTCTTC,CASSQADRVPLSYNEQFF
NA,few,13,TRBV6-7,TRBJ2-7,TGTGCCAGCATCCCCACAGGCCCCTACGAGCAGTACTTC,CASIPTGPYEQYF
TRBD2,few,18,TRBV5-1,TRBJ2-5,TGCGCCAGCAGCTTGTCAGTCGGCGGGAGGGCCCGAGTGGAGACCCAGTACTTC,CASSLSVGGRARVETQYF
NA,few,13,TRBV29-1,TRBJ1-1,TGCAGCGTTTACACTGTATGGGGCACTGAAGCTTTCTTT,CSVYTVWGTEAFF
TRBD1,NA,12,TRBV6-1,TRBJ2-7,TGTGCCAGCATAGGGACAGGGTTCGAGCAGTACTTC,CASIGTGFEQYF
NA,many,14,TRBV7-2,TRBJ1-3,TGTGCCAGCAGCTTAGGATGGATTGGAAACACCATATATTTT,CASSLGWIGNTIYF
TRBD2,NA,21,TRBV2,TRBJ2-5,TGTGCCAGCAGTGAAATTCCCTGGACTAGCGGGAGTGGGGCTTACCAAGAGACCCAGTACTTC,CASSEIPWTSGSGAYQETQYF
NA,many,15,TRBV4-3,TRBJ2-5,TGCGCCAGCAGCCAAGTGGAGGGCCCACAAGAGACCCAGTACTTC,CASSQVEGPQETQYF
NA,many,16,TRBV19,TRBJ1-2,TGTGCCAGTAGTCCCACCGGGGGGCGCTTGGACTATGGCTACACCTTC,CASSPTGGRLDYGYTF
NA,NA,15,TRBV7-2,TRBJ1-1,TGTGCCAGCGGCTTGCAGGGGAGGTGGAACACTGAAGCTTTCTTT,CASGLQGRWNTEAFF
TRBD1,NA,15,TRBV4-1,TRBJ1-3,TGCGCCAGCAGCAGGACAGGGGGCGGTGGGTACACCATATATTTT,CASSRTGGGGYTIYF
NA,many,14,TRBV11-2,TRBJ2-3,TGTGCCAGCAGCTTAATGATCATGGGGGATACGCAGTATTTT,CASSLMIMGDTQYF
NA,many,15,TRBV3-1,TRBJ1-2,TGTGCCAGCAGCCAAGAGTTCCAGGGCGGATATGGCTACACCTTC,CASSQEFQGGYGYTF
NA,many,15,TRBV20-1,TRBJ1-1,TGCAGTGCTAGACGGGCGGCTCGGGGTGGCACTGAAGCTTTCTTT,CSARRAARGGTEAFF
TRBD1,many,12,TRBV6-1,TRBJ1-1,TGTGCCAGCACCAGACAGGGGGCCGAAGCTTTCTTT,CASTRQGAEAFF
NA,NA,13,TRBV20-1,TRBJ2-1,TGCAGTGCTAGAGCCCTGAGGGCCGCTGAGCAGTTCTTC,CSARALRAAEQFF
NA,NA,16,TRBV4-2,TRBJ1-1,TGTGCCAGCAGCCAAGCAGGGCAGGGGCTAGGAACTGAAGCTTTCTTT,CASSQAGQGLGTEAFF
NA,many,17,TRBV7-9,TRBJ2-1,TGTGCCAGCAGCTTAAGCCAATGGTTGAGCTCCTACAATGAGCAGTTCTTC,CASSLSQWLSSYNEQFF
NA,many,12,TRBV2,TRBJ2-3,TGTGCCAGCAGTCGCAGCACAGATACGCAGTATTTT,CASSRSTDTQYF
TRBD1,many,16,TRBV28,TRBJ2-3,TGTGCCAGCGGAGACAGGGGGTTTTCTAGCACAGATACGCAGTATTTT,CASGDRGFSSTDTQYF
TRBD1,many,16,TRBV7-2,TRBJ1-4,TGTGCCAGCAGCCCGCGTTCACGGGACAGGGGGATAAGGCTGTTTTTT,CASSPRSRDRGIRLFF
NA,many,14,TRBV7-2,TRBJ2-3,TGTGCCAGCAGCGTGACCACTAGCACAGATACGCAGTATTTT,CASSVTTSTDTQYF
NA,few,13,TRBV28,TRBJ2-7,TGTGCCAGCAGTCCCGGGTACATTTCCGAGCAGTACTTC,CASSPGYISEQYF
NA,NA,14,TRBV10-1,TRBJ2-3,TGCGCCAGCATGGATTTAGGGGAAGGAGATACGCAGTATTTT,CASMDLGEGDTQYF
NA,many,14,TRBV20-1,TRBJ2-7,TGCAGTGCTAGGTATCTAGCGAACGCCTACGAGCAGTACTTC,CSARYLANAYEQYF
NA,NA,13,TRBV6-1,TRBJ1-5,TGTGCCAGCACCAACGTGGGGTCTCAGCCCCAGCATTTT,CASTNVGSQPQHF
NA,few,15,TRBV29-1,TRBJ2-5,TGCGGCGTTGAGCGGGCGGGGACAACGGCGGGGACCCAGTACTTC,CGVERAGTTAGTQYF
NA,NA,16,TRBV20-1,TRBJ1-1,TGCAGTGCTAGTGATAGAGGGGTCGTATTGTACACTGAAGCTTTCTTT,CSASDRGVVLYTEAFF
NA,many,14,TRBV7-2,TRBJ1-2,TGTGCCAGCAGCTTAGGGGGGGACTACTATGGCTACACCTTC,CASSLGGDYYGYTF
NA,many,17,TRBV20-1,TRBJ1-4,TGCAGTGCTAGAGATCGCAGGGGAATGGGCGGGAATGAAAAACTGTTTTTT,CSARDRRGMGGNEKLFF
TRBD2,many,16,TRBV15,TRBJ2-1,TGTGCCACCAGCACCTCGACTAGCGGGGGGGCTTATGAGCAGTTCTTC,CATSTSTSGGAYEQFF
TRBD1,few,12,TRBV29-1,TRBJ1-4,TGCAGCGCGACAGGGACTAATGAAAAACTGTTTTTT,CSATGTNEKLFF
TRBD1,NA,15,TRBV5-1,TRBJ1-3,TGCGCCAGCAGCCCGGGACAGGGGATTGGAAACACCATATATTTT,CASSPGQGIGNTIYF
NA,medium-sized,16,TRBV27,TRBJ1-2,TGTGCCAGCAGACCAACGGACAGCGGATCTTCGGGGGGCTACACCTTC,CASRPTDSGSSGGYTF
NA,many,21,TRBV16,TRBJ1-2,TGTGCCAGCAGCCAATGTGATTCTTGGGGTTGGCAGAAACCTTCTAACTATGGCTACACCTTC,CASSQCDSWGWQKPSNYGYTF
TRBD1,NA,15,TRBV2,TRBJ2-1,TGTGCCAGCAGTTCTGACAGGGGACACTACAATGAGCAGTTCTTC,CASSSDRGHYNEQFF
TRBD2,many,11,TRBV7-2,TRBJ2-3,TGTGCCAGCAGCTTCCTGACTAGCGGGAGGTTT,CASSFLTSGRF
TRBD1,many,15,TRBV30,TRBJ1-2,TGTGCCTGGTTTCAGGGGCAGGGGGATGGGAATGGCTACACCTTC,CAWFQGQGDGNGYTF
NA,NA,13,TRBV20-1,TRBJ2-7,TGCAGTGCTAGAGGGCAGGTAGACTACGAGCAGTACTTC,CSARGQVDYEQYF
NA,NA,16,TRBV28,TRBJ2-5,TGTGCCAGCAGACGCTCCAGGGAATCGAGACAGGAGAACCAGTACTTC,CASRRSRESRQENQYF
TRBD2,NA,16,TRBV5-4,TRBJ2-2,TGTGCCAGCAGCCCTGAGGCGGGAGGGCCGCCCGGGGAGCTGTTTTTT,CASSPEAGGPPGELFF
NA,many,16,TRBV20-1,TRBJ2-1,TGCAGTGCCAAGCGCGGGGGCGGGAGAAGGATAAATGAGCAGTTCTTC,CSAKRGGGRRINEQFF
NA,many,14,TRBV27,TRBJ1-5,TGTGCCAGCAGGGGGGGTGGAGGCAATCAGCCCCAGCATTTT,CASRGGGGNQPQHF
TRBD1,NA,15,TRBV7-8,TRBJ1-2,TGTGCCAGCAGCTTAGGGACAGGTGTCGGCTATGGCTACACCTTC,CASSLGTGVGYGYTF
NA,NA,14,TRBV20-1,TRBJ2-7,TGCAGTGCTAGAGGACTCCTAAGCTCCTACGAGCAGTACTTC,CSARGLLSSYEQYF
TRBD1,once,15,TRBV5-1,TRBJ1-2,TGCGCCAGCAGCCTCAACCGGGACAGGGACTATGGCTACACCTTC,CASSLNRDRDYGYTF
NA,many,13,TRBV6-2/TRBV6-3,TRBJ1-1,TGTGCCAGCAGAAATGGCCCTGCGTACGAAGCTTTCTTT,CASRNGPAYEAFF
NA,many,16,TRBV10-2,TRBJ2-5,TGCGCCAGCAGGAAGGGAGGGACAGCCGGGAGGGAGATCCAGTACTTC,CASRKGGTAGREIQYF